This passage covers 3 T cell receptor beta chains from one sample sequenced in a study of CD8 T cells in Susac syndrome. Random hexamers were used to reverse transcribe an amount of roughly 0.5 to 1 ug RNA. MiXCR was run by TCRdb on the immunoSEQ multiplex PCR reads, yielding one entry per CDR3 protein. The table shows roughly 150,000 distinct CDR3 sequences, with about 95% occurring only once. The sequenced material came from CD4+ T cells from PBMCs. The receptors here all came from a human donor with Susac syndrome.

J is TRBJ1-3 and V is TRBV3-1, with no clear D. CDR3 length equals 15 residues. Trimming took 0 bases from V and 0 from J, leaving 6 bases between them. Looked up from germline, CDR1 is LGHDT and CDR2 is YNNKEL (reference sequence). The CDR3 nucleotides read TGTGCCAGCAGCCAAGACCGATCCTCTGGAAACACCATATATTTT. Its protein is CASSQDRSSGNTIYF.

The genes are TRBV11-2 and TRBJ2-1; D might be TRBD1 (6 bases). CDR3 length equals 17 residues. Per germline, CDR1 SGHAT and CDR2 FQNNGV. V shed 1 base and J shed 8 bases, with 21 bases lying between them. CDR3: CASSLGAARGRFHEQFF. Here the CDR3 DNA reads TGTGCCAGCAGCTTAGGAGCCGCCAGGGGACGTTTTCATGAGCAGTTCTTC.

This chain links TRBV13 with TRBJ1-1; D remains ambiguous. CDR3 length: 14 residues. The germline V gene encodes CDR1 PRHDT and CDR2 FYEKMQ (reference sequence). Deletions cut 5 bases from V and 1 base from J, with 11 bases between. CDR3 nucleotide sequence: TGTGCCAGCAGCAAAGAGGGTTGGAACACTGAAGCTTTCTTT. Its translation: CASSKEGWNTEAFF. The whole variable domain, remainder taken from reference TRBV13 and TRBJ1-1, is AAGVIQSPRHLIKEKRETATLKCYPIPRHDTVYWYQQGPGQDPQFLISFYEKMQSDKGSIPDRFSAQQFSDYHSELNMSSLELGDSALYFCASSKEGWNTEAFFGQGTRLTVV.